The text below deals with one T cell receptor beta chain. Antigen: not known. This sample is part of a study of monozygotic twins with inflammatory bowel disease. The study's findings and limits: Those with IBD had lower TCRbeta diversity (inverse Simpson) than their healthy co-twins did.

Reanalyzing the 5' RACE reads, TCRdb keeps one entry per CDR3 protein, without DNA. Its table lists over 200,000 distinct CDR3 sequences. CDR1 is SGDLS, CDR2 YYNGEE, per germline. The CDR3 runs 14 residues. The sample consisted of blood. This chain links TRBV9 with TRBJ1-6; the TCRdb call, TRBD1, lacks DNA for checking. This receptor was taken from a human donor with ulcerative colitis or Crohn's disease, or a healthy co-twin of an affected twin (not recorded which). This CDR3 reads CASSSGTNYSPLHF.